This T cell receptor (beta chain) was captured in a study of control samples from healthy donors and cancer patients. This clone showed up just once. CDR3 length: 17 residues. Germline V lookup: CDR1 MDHEN, CDR2 SYDVKM. Trimming stripped 2 bases from V and 1 base from J, with 12 bases between. The method was immunoSEQ multiplex PCR; TCRdb's version includes in-frame clones alone and lacks a portion of them. This repertoire shows about 3,000 clones, about 94% found once; its top ten account for 33%. Sequencing was performed on PBMCs. The sequence derives from a man between 65 and 79 years old with lung cancer. The chain recombines TRBV28 with TRBJ2-6; D perhaps matches TRBD2 (5 bases). The CDR3 region is CASSLRGSSSGANVLTF. CDR3 in DNA: TGTGCCAGCAGTTTACGGGGTTCCTCGTCTGGGGCCAACGTCCTGACTTTC.